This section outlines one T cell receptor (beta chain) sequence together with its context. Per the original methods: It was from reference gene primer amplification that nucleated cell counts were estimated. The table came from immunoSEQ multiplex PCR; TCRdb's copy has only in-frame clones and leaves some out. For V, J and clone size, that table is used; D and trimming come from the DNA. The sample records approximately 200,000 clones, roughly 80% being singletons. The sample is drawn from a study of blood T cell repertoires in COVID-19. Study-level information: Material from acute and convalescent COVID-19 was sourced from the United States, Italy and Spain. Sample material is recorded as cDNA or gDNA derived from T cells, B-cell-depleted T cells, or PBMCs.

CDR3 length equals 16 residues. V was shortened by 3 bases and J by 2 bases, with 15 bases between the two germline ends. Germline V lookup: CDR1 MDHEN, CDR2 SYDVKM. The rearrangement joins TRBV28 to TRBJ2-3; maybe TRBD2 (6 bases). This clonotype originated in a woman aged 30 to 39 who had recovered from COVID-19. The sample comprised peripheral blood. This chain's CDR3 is CASSLPPGGITDTQYF. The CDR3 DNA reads TGTGCCAGCAGTTTGCCCCCCGGCGGGATCACAGATACGCAGTATTTT.